These 5 T cell receptor beta chains came from one sample sequenced in a study of a mutant IDH1 vaccine in newly diagnosed glioma. The assay was immunoSEQ multiplex PCR, and TCRdb's table has in-frame clones only and misses some. The repertoire has approximately 35,000 clones, approximately 86% of them found once; the top ten carry 4% to 5.5%. Time point in this sample: baseline, week 1 (first vaccination visit). Described treatment: pre-vaccination baseline after standard-of-care therapy. Material: PBMCs, obtained from a glioma patient treated with radiotherapy, temozolomide or both. Every receptor here comes from a woman in her forties with glioma.

The V and J genes are TRBV2 and TRBJ1-3, with no clear D. This CDR3 is built from 16 residues. V was shortened by 5 bases and J by 2 bases, with 16 bases between the two germline ends. Germline CDR1 SNHLY, CDR2 FYNNEI. CDR3 DNA: TGTGCCAGCAGTCTCATGGGGAAAGGACCTGGAAACACCATATATTTT. Translating gives CASSLMGKGPGNTIYF.

The rearrangement uses TRBV7-2 and TRBJ2-3; D ambiguous. From germline, CDR1 is SGHTA and CDR2 FQGNSA. This CDR3 region has 13 residues. Trimming took off 2 bases at V and 6 bases at J, with 9 bases between the two ends. CDR3 loop: CASSLSLMDTQYF. CDR3 nucleotide sequence: TGTGCCAGCAGCTTATCTCTTATGGATACGCAGTATTTT.

The gene calls are TRBV4-1 and TRBJ1-1; a weak D match, TRBD1 (5 bases). The germline gives CDR1 MGHRA, CDR2 YSYEKL. V was pared by 0 bases and J by 5 bases, with 10 bases between. The CDR3 has 14 amino acids. Here the CDR3 DNA reads TGCGCCAGCAGCCAAGAGGGGCATGGGACTGAAGCTTTCTTT. Protein product: CASSQEGHGTEAFF.

This chain connects TRBV2 to TRBJ1-5; 10 bases are a match to TRBD1. Germline lookup yields CDR1 SNHLY and CDR2 FYNNEI. After removal of 3 bases from V and 1 base from J, the junction contained 6 bases not matched to a gene. The CDR3 spans 17 residues. The CDR3 region has the DNA TGTGCCAGCAGTGAGGGACAGGGGATTAGAAGCAATCAGCCCCAGCATTTT. Encoded protein: CASSEGQGIRSNQPQHF.

The chain joins TRBV27 to TRBJ2-3, with TRBD2 as a possible D gene (6 bases). The germline gives CDR1 MNHEY, CDR2 SMNVEV (reference sequence). The V end lost 4 bases, the J end lost 8 bases, and 13 bases lay between the germline ends. This CDR3 contains 13 residues. The CDR3, as DNA: TGTGCCAGCAGTTCCGGACTACTCGCTACGCAGTATTTT. It specifies CASSSGLLATQYF.